This T cell receptor (beta chain) was documented in a study of CD4+ T cells in melanoma. Per the germline V gene, CDR1 is SEHNR and CDR2 is FQNEAQ (reference sequence). CDR3 length: 14 residues. J lost 5 bases, V lost 8 bases, and 8 bases had no gene match. Clones were sequenced by immunoSEQ multiplex PCR, and TCRdb holds only the in-frame ones, with some missing. The sample consists of roughly 15,000 clones, less than 85% of them appearing once. The rearrangement joins TRBV7-9 to TRBJ2-3; TRBD1 aligns across 9 bases. The specimen sequenced was cells from a culture (not recorded whether cultured in vitro). The TCR was taken from a human donor with melanoma. The CDR3 sequence: CASAWTGAGDTQYF. Written as DNA, the CDR3 is TGTGCCAGCGCCTGGACAGGGGCAGGAGATACGCAGTATTTT.